The 28 T cell receptor beta chains below were found in one sample sequenced in a study of tumor-infiltrating lymphocytes in oesophageal squamous cell carcinoma. One entry per CDR3 protein results from TCRdb running MiXCR on the reads. Of 12,000 or so distinct CDR3 sequences in the sample, nearly 60% were seen once. The specimen was blood. The source is a female donor with esophageal squamous cell carcinoma.

As to this clonotype: The CDR3 does not close with the conserved phenylalanine or tryptophan, likely indicating a read error. Because the CDR3's place on the DNA is in doubt, the DNA is left out and the CDR3 is given as listed by TCRdb. This sequence joins TRBV11-2 and TRBJ2-3; the table assigns TRBD1, which was not confirmed against the DNA. Per germline, CDR1 SGHAT and CDR2 FQNNGV. A total of 18 residues make up the CDR3, ends included. This chain's CDR3 is CASSLTTGGSYNEQFFGP.

The chain uses TRBV7-6 and TRBJ2-5; D unclear. Trimming removed 4 bases from V and 5 bases from J, with 8 bases in between. Germline CDR1 and CDR2: SGHVS and FNYEAQ. CDR3 length: 12 residues. CDR3 bases: TGTGCCAGCAGCTCACCTCACGAGACCCAGTACTTC. Amino acid sequence: CASSSPHETQYF.

This clonotype was counted a single time. Here the CDR3 reads CASSFRLAGYNEQYF. The CDR3 region has the DNA TGTGCCAGCAGCTTCCGACTAGCGGGGTACAATGAGCAGTACTTC. The chain couples TRBV7-3 to TRBJ2-1; 11 bases map to TRBD2. The DNA matches TRBJ2-7 better at its end, which makes the J call doubtful. CDR1 and CDR2 from the germline V gene are SGHTA and FQGTGA. CDR3 size: 15 residues.

For this clonotype: This CDR3 is missing its conserved last phenylalanine or tryptophan, likely due to a read error. The limits of the CDR3 on the DNA are not certain, so only TCRdb's listed CDR3 is given. CDR3 protein: CASSLWWR. This chain connects TRBV12-3 or TRBV12-4 to TRBJ2-7. Termini included, the CDR3 measures 8 amino acids.

J is TRBJ2-7 and V is TRBV7-3, with 7 bases matching TRBD2. Germline V lookup: CDR1 SGHTA, CDR2 FQGTGA. The trim removed 6 bases at V and 6 bases at J, leaving 8 bases unmatched. There are 13 residues in the CDR3. This CDR3 reads CASRPSGVSEQYF. For the CDR3, the DNA is TGTGCCAGCAGACCCAGCGGGGTCTCCGAGCAGTACTTC.

Worth noting for this clonotype: A read error may account for a junction end that differs from germline. The rearrangement joins TRBV5-3 to TRBJ2-5; tentative D call: TRBD1 (5 bases). With the DNA end fitting TRBJ2-1 better, the J assignment may be wrong. TRBV5-3 is sorted into the ORF group, with uncertain function. The CDR3 runs 14 residues. CDR3 loop: CASSLWQGVNEQFF. The DNA for the CDR3 is TGTGCCAGCAGCTTATGGCAGGGCGTCAATGAGCAGTTCTTC.

The genes are TRBV6-8 and TRBJ2-5; 9 bases are a match to TRBD2. The germline V gene encodes CDR1 MNHGY and CDR2 SAAAGT. This CDR3 spans 19 amino acids. The V and J ends lost 6 bases and 5 bases, in that order; junction bases with no gene match: 22. CDR3 amino acids: CASSPSRAGGLYGEETQYF. The CDR3 bases are TGTGCCAGCAGCCCCTCGAGGGCGGGGGGGCTTTATGGTGAGGAGACCCAGTACTTC.

The chain links TRBV7-2 to TRBJ2-5, with D possibly matching TRBD1 (5 bases). The DNA end favors TRBJ2-1, so the J call may be wrong. The germline CDR1 and CDR2 sequences are SGHTA and FQGNSA. This CDR3 has 12 amino acids. The CDR3 region is CASSDWGGEQFF. In DNA, the CDR3 is TGTGCCAGCAGCGATTGGGGCGGTGAGCAGTTCTTC.

The rearrangement uses TRBV5-6 and TRBJ2-5, with TRBD2 matching over 9 bases. CDR3 length equals 16 residues. The germline V gene encodes CDR1 SGHDT and CDR2 YYEEEE. J lost 1 base, V lost 4 bases, and 8 bases had no gene match. The CDR3 DNA reads TGTGCCAGCAGCCGCGGACTAGCGCGCCTCCAAGAGACCCAGTACTTC. Translation: CASSRGLARLQETQYF.

Many counts were recorded for this clonotype. This chain uses TRBV6-6 with TRBJ1-1; D gene uncertain. CDR1 and CDR2 (germline): MNHNY, SVGAGI (reference sequence). The CDR3 spans 13 residues. The V gene lost 2 bases and the J gene lost 0 bases, with 4 bases spanning the gap. The CDR3 DNA sequence: TGTGCCAGCAGTTACGAGCTGAACACTGAAGCTTTCTTT. Amino acids: CASSYELNTEAFF.

The chain combines TRBV19 with TRBJ1-3; a possible D gene is TRBD1 (5 bases). The CDR3 totals 16 residues. The ends were cut back, 6 bases at V and 4 bases at J, with 19 bases in the middle. Germline-derived CDR1 and CDR2 are LNHDA and SQIVND (reference sequence). The CDR3 reads CASSPEGRRWGNTIYF. The DNA for the CDR3 is TGTGCCAGTAGCCCCGAGGGACGAAGGTGGGGAAACACCATATATTTT.

With regard to this clonotype: A much larger clone differs by one base, so this may be a read error. The chain recombines TRBV28 with TRBJ2-7; TRBD2 might be the D (6 bases). The CDR3 covers 15 residues. CDR1 and CDR2 from the germline V gene are MDHEN and SYDVKM. CDR3 region: CASSPPGDRNSPLHF. Written as DNA, the CDR3 is TGTGCCAGCAGTCCTCCGGGGGACCGGAATTCACCCCTCCACTTC. The full variable domain, in which reference TRBV28 and TRBJ2-7 provide the parts outside the CDR3, is DVKVTQSSRYLVKRTGEKVFLECVQDMDHENMFWYRQDPGLGLRLIYFSYDVKMKEKGDIPEGYSVSREKKERFSLILESASTNQTSMYLCASSPPGDRNSPLHFGPGTRLTVT.

The chain has TRBV7-3 and TRBJ2-5, with TRBD2 matching over 7 bases. In germline, CDR1 is SGHTA, CDR2 FQGTGA. The trim removed 1 base at V and 11 bases at J, leaving 7 bases unmatched. This CDR3 is 13 amino acids long. CDR3 in amino acids: CASSLMGGLAQYF. As DNA, the CDR3 is TGTGCCAGCAGCTTAATGGGGGGGTTGGCGCAGTACTTC. The whole variable domain, remainder taken from reference TRBV7-3 and TRBJ2-5, is GAGVSQTPSNKVTEKGKYVELRCDPISGHTALYWYRQSLGQGPEFLIYFQGTGAADDSGLPNDRFFAVRPEGSVSTLKIQRTERGDSAVYLCASSLMGGLAQYFGPGTRLLVL.

Of note for this clonotype: A read error may be the cause here, since a much bigger clone is one base away. This is likely a read error, given that the CDR3 carries no conserved phenylalanine or tryptophan at its end. The chain recombines TRBV7-4 with TRBJ2-3; 13 nucleotides line up with TRBD2. The last part of the DNA fits TRBJ2-2 better; the J call may be wrong. The CDR3 is 17 residues long. Germline loops: CDR1 SGHVT, CDR2 SQSDAQ. This chain's CDR3 is CASRPTSGGANTGELFS. The CDR3 DNA reads as TGTGCCAGCAGACCTACTAGCGGGGGGGCGAACACCGGGGAGCTGTTTTCT.

This clonotype was picked up many times. This chain joins TRBV27 and TRBJ1-5; D is possibly TRBD1 (5 bases). Germline loops: CDR1 MNHEY, CDR2 SMNVEV (reference sequence). This CDR3 comprises 12 residues. With 3 bases removed from V and 9 bases from J, the gap between germline ends came to 9 bases. The CDR3 is CASSFWGGPQHF. DNA for the CDR3: TGTGCCAGCAGTTTTTGGGGGGGGCCCCAGCATTTT.

This rearrangement joins TRBV7-3 to TRBJ1-1; D gene ambiguous. The V end lost 2 bases, the J end lost 1 base, and 8 bases lay between the germline ends. CDR1 and CDR2 from the germline V gene are SGHTA and FQGTGA. The CDR3 has 14 residues. The CDR3, as DNA: TGTGCCAGCAGCTTATTCCCGGGGAACACTGAAGCTTTCTTT. It translates to CASSLFPGNTEAFF.

Note on this clonotype: One junction end does not reproduce the germline sequence, and a read error may be involved. The genes are TRBV6-1 and TRBJ1-4; D not certain. The CDR3 is 15 amino acids. Germline V gene data show CDR1 as MNHNS and CDR2 as SASEGT. CDR3 residues: CASREEGPPNEKLFF. The CDR3 region has the DNA TGTGCCAGCAGGGAAGAGGGCCCTCCTAATGAAAAACTGTTTTTT.

This chain uses TRBV7-2 with TRBJ2-3, with TRBD2 as a possible D gene (6 bases). The DNA end lines up better with TRBJ2-7; the J call may be wrong. This CDR3 contains 13 residues. The germline CDR1 and CDR2 sequences are SGHTA and FQGNSA. CDR3 protein: CASSSQEGLEQYF. DNA for the CDR3: TGTGCCAGCAGCTCCCAGGAGGGTTTGGAGCAGTACTTC.

This clonotype is a singleton in its sample. The chain combines TRBV12-3 or TRBV12-4 with TRBJ2-7; D is unclear. The end of the DNA fits TRBJ2-1 better, so the J call may be wrong. The CDR3 extends over 14 amino acids. CDR3 nucleotides: TGTGCCAGCAAATGGGCCAGAGGAACGAGTGAGCAGTTCTTC. Translated, it gives CASKWARGTSEQFF.

With regard to this clonotype: A read error is likely, as this CDR3 ends without the conserved phenylalanine or tryptophan. It is unclear where the CDR3 begins or ends on the DNA, so no DNA is shown, and the CDR3 is as TCRdb lists it. The chain carries TRBV6-1 and TRBJ2-6; the DNA was not used to check the table's D call, TRBD1. Germline CDR1 is MNHNS and CDR2 is SASEGT. The CDR3 is 9 amino acids in total, end residues counted. CDR3 protein: CASSGARPG.

The chain joins TRBV11-3 to TRBJ2-1; no reliable D call. The end of the DNA fits TRBJ2-5 better, so the J call may be wrong. This CDR3 region has 13 residues. Germline CDR1 and CDR2: SGHNT and YENEEA. CDR3 bases: TGTGCCAGCAGCCCAGATGAGCAAGAGACCCAGTACTTC. It encodes CASSPDEQETQYF.

The CDR3 reads CASGQDRPTDTQYF. The CDR3 coding sequence is TGTGCTAGTGGTCAGGACAGGCCCACAGATACGCAGTATTTT. The rearrangement joins TRBV12-5 to TRBJ2-3, with TRBD1 identical over 7 bases. V trimming: 5 bases; J trimming: 2 bases; junction bases outside the gene matches: 4. CDR1 and CDR2 (germline): LGHNT, FRNRAP. The CDR3 runs to 14 residues.

By share, this clonotype counts as medium-sized. DNA for the CDR3: TGTGCCAGCAGCCAAGAAGGACTAGCGGGAAGGATTGAGCAGTTCTTC. It translates to CASSQEGLAGRIEQFF. This chain links TRBV14 with TRBJ2-1; 12 bases are a match to TRBD2. The CDR3 has 16 residues. Germline V CDR1 and CDR2: SGHDN, FVKESK. With 0 bases clipped from V and 9 bases from J, the junction kept 6 bases outside the gene matches.

This clonotype appeared many times. The V and J genes are TRBV10-3 and TRBJ2-3, with TRBD2 matching 11 bases. The DNA end is a closer match to TRBJ2-7, so the J assignment may be wrong. Germline V CDR1 and CDR2: ENHRY, SYGVKD. There are 14 residues in the CDR3. This chain's CDR3 is CAIKLAGDLGEQYF. CDR3 sequence (DNA): TGTGCCATCAAACTAGCGGGAGATCTGGGCGAGCAGTACTTC.

As regards this clonotype: The CDR3 end shows no conserved phenylalanine or tryptophan, and so a read error is likely. The limits of the CDR3 on the DNA are not certain, so only TCRdb's listed CDR3 is given. The chain joins TRBV7-9 to TRBJ2-6; TRBD2 is taken as the D call from the table, unchecked against the DNA. The CDR3 totals 13 residues, both ends included. Germline V CDR1 and CDR2: SEHNR, FQNEAQ (reference sequence). CDR3 sequence reads: CASSPGTEQYFGP.

This clonotype was detected a few times. The junction departs from germline at one end; a sequencing error may be responsible. V and J are TRBV7-6 and TRBJ2-7, with 7 positions matching TRBD1. The last part of the DNA fits TRBJ2-5 better; the J call may be wrong. Germline CDR1 reads SGHVS; CDR2 reads FNYEAQ. The CDR3 covers 14 residues. In DNA, the CDR3 is TGTGCTAGCAGCTTCGGGACAGCCCAAGAGACCCAGTACTTC. Translated: CASSFGTAQETQYF.

The chain carries TRBV12-3 or TRBV12-4 and TRBJ2-6, with D possibly being TRBD2 (6 bases). With the DNA end fitting TRBJ2-1 better, the J assignment may be wrong. The CDR3 totals 14 residues. The CDR3 DNA sequence: TGTGCCAGCAGTTTCCAGCGGGCCGACAATGAGCAGTTCTTC. It yields the protein CASSFQRADNEQFF.

The CDR3 nucleotides read TGTGCCAGCAGACTCAACGATAAGGGGAGGACAGATACGCAGTATTTT. This translates into CASRLNDKGRTDTQYF. This rearrangement joins TRBV7-3 to TRBJ2-3; tentatively, D is TRBD2 (6 bases). Trimming removed 6 bases at V and 3 bases at J, with 19 bases between. The CDR3 covers 16 residues. In germline, CDR1 is SGHTA, CDR2 FQGTGA. Filled out from reference TRBV7-3 and TRBJ2-3, the complete variable domain reads GAGVSQTPSNKVTEKGKYVELRCDPISGHTALYWYRQSLGQGPEFLIYFQGTGAADDSGLPNDRFFAVRPEGSVSTLKIQRTERGDSAVYLCASRLNDKGRTDTQYFGPGTRLTVL.